This T cell receptor beta chain is drawn from a study of blood T cell repertoires in COVID-19. Background on the study: The United States, Italy and Spain supplied acute and convalescent COVID-19 samples. Nucleic acid was either cDNA or gDNA, and it came from T cells, B-cell-depleted T cells, or PBMCs.

The table came from immunoSEQ multiplex PCR; TCRdb's copy has only in-frame clones and leaves some out. The top ten hold roughly 4% of the sample, which has under 75,000 clones, 88% seen once. This CDR3 comprises 17 residues. In germline, CDR1 is SGHVS, CDR2 FQNEAQ. The V segment lost 5 bases and the J segment 5 bases; nucleotides outside the gene matches: 11. The chain is built from TRBV7-8 and TRBJ2-4; 11 bases are a match to TRBD2. Material: peripheral blood. The clonotype comes from a man aged 50-59 years with active COVID-19. Here the CDR3 reads CASSLSRGLAVQNIQYF. CDR3 nucleotides: TGTGCCAGCAGCCTCTCCCGGGGACTAGCGGTACAAAACATTCAGTACTTC.